Listed below are T cell receptor beta chains from one sample, sequenced in a study of regulatory T cells in long-lasting Graves disease. TCRdb recomputed calls from the multiplex PCR reads with MiXCR, one row per CDR3 protein. Of about 420,000 distinct CDR3 sequences in the sample, about a sixth are singletons; the top ten hold around a quarter. These records were also assigned to another study, of T cells in Graves' hyperthyroidism and ophthalmopathy.

Sequenced here: peripheral blood mononuclear cells (PBMCs), sampled at new diagnosis, from a patient treated with antithyroid drugs. The receptors shown here come from a woman between 18 and 30 years old with Graves disease. CDR3s leave out the opening cysteine and the closing phenylalanine or tryptophan.

cdr3_length v_call cdr3_aa
13 TRBV5-1 ASSTTSGRVNEQF
13 TRBV29-1 SGPRWQAKVYEQF
15 TRBV7-2 ASSVQGKQGTNEKLF
15 TRBV3-1 ASSQDFAGGYNSPLH
13 TRBV27 VSRRQGAGNQPQH
12 TRBV12-3/TRBV12-4 ASSSPGQGYGYT
13 TRBV12-3/TRBV12-4 ASSLAERRLETQY
13 TRBV25-1 ASQGFSLSSYEQY
10 TRBV30 AWSADGYGYT
15 TRBV7-9 ASSLLRSGTGFYEQY
12 TRBV7-3 ASRAGGPSDTQY
12 TRBV4-1 ASSQVFNVNPKH
14 TRBV18 ASSPRSHWNTGELF
14 TRBV6-1 ASSEAWDRGFYEQY
11 TRBV29-1 SVEVGLNTEAF
12 TRBV6-1 ASSEGDNNYGYT
15 TRBV28 ASSSASSGRGFWEQF